The present T cell receptor (beta chain) was sequenced within a study of T-cell memory formation after mild COVID-19. Overall study findings and caveats: Some responding clones appeared in pre-infection memory, suggesting cross-reactive memory joined. CD4/CD8 balance held among clones contracting day 15 to 85, and later expanders leaned CD4+.

As concerns this clonotype: The antigen remains undetermined.

V lost 5 bases and J 1 base, leaving 14 bases between the germline ends. This CDR3 comprises 15 residues. TCRdb re-analysed the 5' RACE reads in MiXCR, keeping a single row per CDR3 protein. The table lists more than 250,000 distinct CDR3 sequences, approximately 19% of them singletons, with under 30% in the top ten. This sequence joins TRBV12-3 or TRBV12-4 and TRBJ2-5; D is perhaps TRBD1 or TRBD2 (5 bases each). The TCR was taken from a man aged 18 to 35 who had mild COVID-19 (a few samples of this study predate the infection). Cell type and time point are not known. Sequencing used PBMCs or a T cell subset sorted from them (not recorded which). The CDR3 DNA reads TGTGCCAGCAGTGCCGGGTGGGACGTCCAAGAGACCCAGTACTTC. Protein sequence: CASSAGWDVQETQYF.